One sample yielded the 26 T cell receptor beta chains listed below, sequenced in a study of regulatory T cells in long-lasting Graves disease. The TCR beta library used iRepertoire HTBI primers with Arm-PCR amplification of CDR3. TCRdb reanalysed the multiplex PCR reads using MiXCR and keeps one entry per CDR3 protein. The data show approximately 690,000 distinct CDR3 sequences, with 25% to 30% seen just once and roughly 46% held by the top ten. Specified time point: persistent/refractory GD, antithyroid drugs over 5 years with positive TRAb. From PBMCs, RNA was extracted and then used to make the TCR library. Sequenced material: peripheral blood mononuclear cells (PBMCs), taken when the disease was refractory, from a patient treated with antithyroid drugs. The receptors were gathered from a female donor with Graves disease.

The CDR3 coding sequence is TGTGCCAGCACCGCCGAGGAGAGGGGCTTCGTGCAGTACTTC. It encodes CASTAEERGFVQYF. V and J are TRBV7-3 and TRBJ2-7, with D tentatively TRBD1 or TRBD2 (5 bases each). The V and J ends lost 7 bases and 9 bases respectively, with 22 bases between them. CDR1 is SGHTA, CDR2 FQGTGA, per germline. The CDR3 extends over 14 amino acids.

Comment on this clonotype: It may be a read error: a sequence one base away is much more abundant. This rearrangement joins TRBV6-1 to TRBJ1-5; no clear D gene. This CDR3 spans 15 amino acids. Per the germline V gene, CDR1 is MNHNS and CDR2 is SASEGT. In DNA, the CDR3 is TGTGCCAGCAGTGAATTGGAGGGAGTCAATCAGCCCCGGCATTTT. Translation gives CASSELEGVNQPRHF.

This chain connects TRBV12-3 or TRBV12-4 to TRBJ2-1; D remains unclear. The V gene lost 3 bases and the J gene lost 9 bases, with 15 bases spanning the gap. The CDR3 is made up of 14 amino acids. DNA of the CDR3: TGTGCCAGCAGTTTCTCTAGACCCAATCCTGAGCAGTTCTTC. Translated, it gives CASSFSRPNPEQFF.

The table lists this clonotype with many counts. The chain carries TRBV28 and TRBJ2-5; tentatively, D is TRBD1 (7 bases). CDR1 is MDHEN, CDR2 SYDVKM, per germline. The CDR3 has 16 amino acids. V was shortened by 5 bases and J by 4 bases, with 20 bases between the two germline ends. CDR3 in amino acids: CASSQQGPGVRETQYF. As DNA, the CDR3 is TGTGCCAGCAGTCAACAGGGGCCGGGAGTCCGAGAGACCCAGTACTTC.

There are many counts of this clonotype. This chain uses TRBV2 with TRBJ1-4, with unresolved D. Germline CDR1 and CDR2: SNHLY and FYNNEI. CDR3 length: 15 residues. The V end was cut by 5 bases, the J end by 0 bases, with 10 bases between. Here the CDR3 reads CASSRDTSTNEKLFF. The CDR3 bases are TGTGCCAGCAGTCGTGACACCTCAACTAATGAAAAACTGTTTTTT.

V is TRBV4-1 and J is TRBJ2-7; 11 bases match TRBD2. The CDR3 loop spans 16 amino acids. Germline values: CDR1 MGHRA, CDR2 YSYEKL. The V and J ends lost 4 bases and 4 bases, in that order; junction bases with no gene match: 9. The DNA of the CDR3 is TGCGCCAGCAGCCGGGAACCCGGGACTAGCGGTTACGAGCAGTACTTC. Its translation is CASSREPGTSGYEQYF.

This clonotype appeared a few times. J is TRBJ2-2 and V is TRBV28; 8 bases fit TRBD2. Germline loops: CDR1 MDHEN, CDR2 SYDVKM. This CDR3 spans 15 amino acids. V was pared by 1 base and J by 5 bases, with 3 bases of the junction left unmatched. CDR3 loop: CASSLSSGSTGELFF. CDR3 DNA: TGTGCCAGCAGTTTATCCAGCGGGAGTACCGGGGAGCTGTTTTTT.

The rearrangement joins TRBV29-1 to TRBJ2-7; TRBD1 might be the D (6 bases). In germline, CDR1 is SQVTM, CDR2 ANQGSEA. V lost 1 base and J lost 1, with 14 bases in between. This CDR3 is built from 15 residues. The CDR3 is CSVEVWYRGSYEQYF. The CDR3 coding sequence is TGCAGCGTTGAAGTTTGGTATAGGGGGTCCTACGAGCAGTACTTC.

This clonotype occurred many times. The CDR3 DNA reads TGTGCCAGCAGAACGACAGGGGCGGTTGGCTACACCTTC. It is translated as CASRTTGAVGYTF. The rearrangement joins TRBV28 to TRBJ1-2, with 8 positions matching TRBD1. V lost 6 bases to trimming and J lost 7 bases; unmatched junction nucleotides: 7. Germline V gene data show CDR1 as MDHEN and CDR2 as SYDVKM. The CDR3 is made up of 13 amino acids.

There are a few counts of this clonotype. The gene calls are TRBV9 and TRBJ1-1; no definite D call. CDR1 and CDR2 (germline): SGDLS, YYNGEE. Trimming shortened V by 2 bases and J by 2 bases, and 7 bases separated the two germline ends. CDR3 size: 13 residues. CDR3 sequence reads: CASSVQTNTEAFF. The CDR3 DNA reads as TGTGCCAGCAGCGTTCAGACCAACACTGAAGCTTTCTTT.

At least ten counts were recorded for this clonotype. The gene calls are TRBV2 and TRBJ1-1; the D gene is possibly TRBD1 (5 bases). The CDR3 has 14 residues. V dropped 3 bases and J dropped 0 bases, with 8 bases sitting between them. In germline, CDR1 is SNHLY, CDR2 FYNNEI. The CDR3 coding sequence is TGTGCCAGCAGTGAGTCAGGGATGAACACTGAAGCTTTCTTT. Its translation: CASSESGMNTEAFF.

This clonotype was picked up many times. The V gene is TRBV27, the J gene TRBJ1-1, with D perhaps TRBD1 (6 bases). This CDR3 spans 14 amino acids. V was shortened by 0 bases and J by 4 bases, with 9 bases between the two germline ends. Germline assignment: CDR1 MNHEY and CDR2 SMNVEV (reference sequence). CDR3 residues: CASSLSTGFTEAFF. The CDR3 nucleotides read TGTGCCAGCAGTTTATCGACAGGATTCACTGAAGCTTTCTTT.

This clonotype turned up a few times. The V call is TRBV10-3, the J call TRBJ1-2; D uncertain. This CDR3 comprises 15 residues. Germline V gives CDR1 ENHRY, CDR2 SYGVKD. Trimming took 2 bases from V and 5 from J, leaving 15 bases between them. The CDR3 DNA is TGTGCCATCAGTGAGGCCCTTGGCGGGGTTTATGGCTACACCTTC. This gives the protein CAISEALGGVYGYTF.

This sequence joins TRBV6-9 and TRBJ2-6; D is possibly TRBD2 (6 bases). Trimming shortened V by 4 bases and J by 1 base, and 11 bases separated the two germline ends. This CDR3 spans 16 amino acids. Germline V gives CDR1 MNHGY, CDR2 SVAAGI. CDR3 in DNA: TGTGCCAGCAGTTCGATGGAGGGTTCTGGGGCCAACGTCCTGACTTTC. As protein: CASSSMEGSGANVLTF.

V is TRBV6-2 or TRBV6-3 and J is TRBJ2-1, with 11 bases that match TRBD2. There are 16 residues in the CDR3. J lost 6 bases, V lost 6 bases, and 10 bases had no gene match. Germline V gene data show CDR1 as MNHEY and CDR2 as SVGEGT. The CDR3 coding sequence is TGTGCCAGCAGCGAGCCAACTAGCGGGAGTGGCAATGAGCAGTTCTTC. This translates into CASSEPTSGSGNEQFF.

This clonotype was seen only a few times. The chain employs TRBV20-1 and TRBJ2-7; maybe TRBD2 (8 bases). This CDR3 has 18 residues. CDR1 DFQATT and CDR2 SNEGSKA come from the germline V gene (reference sequence). V was shortened by 1 base and J by 0 bases, with 22 bases between the two germline ends. This CDR3 reads CSARVRGREELSSYEQYF. The CDR3 nucleotides read TGCAGTGCTAGAGTAAGGGGGCGGGAGGAACTCTCCTCCTACGAGCAGTACTTC.

The chain's CDR3 is CAWSRVRGANQPQHF. In DNA form, the CDR3 reads TGTGCCTGGAGCCGGGTCAGGGGCGCGAATCAGCCCCAGCATTTT. This chain links TRBV30 with TRBJ1-5; D is possibly TRBD1 (6 bases). V was pared by 3 bases and J by 4 bases, with 16 bases between. The CDR3 has 15 residues. CDR1 GTSNPN and CDR2 SVGIG come from the germline V gene (reference sequence).

The V call is TRBV6-5, the J call TRBJ2-2; the match to TRBD2 covers 8 bases. Per germline, CDR1 MNHEY and CDR2 SVGAGI. With V trimmed by 2 bases and J by 2 bases, 16 bases remained unmatched. The CDR3 consists of 20 residues. The CDR3 here is CASSYDHLTGTSGNTGELFF. The CDR3 coding sequence is TGTGCCAGCAGTTACGATCACCTTACGGGAACTAGCGGAAACACCGGGGAGCTGTTTTTT.

This clonotype was counted a single time. This rearrangement joins TRBV30 to TRBJ1-1, with no clear D. V lost 2 bases and J lost 4, with 14 bases in between. The germline V gene encodes CDR1 GTSNPN and CDR2 SVGIG (reference sequence). This CDR3 is built from 14 residues. In DNA form, the CDR3 reads TGTGCCTGGAGTCGAAAACTTAGTGGCACTGAAGCTTTCTTT. Translating it yields CAWSRKLSGTEAFF.

This chain connects TRBV9 to TRBJ1-1; D gene ambiguous. Trimming took 0 bases from V and 3 from J, leaving 9 bases between them. Per the germline V gene, CDR1 is SGDLS and CDR2 is YYNGEE. There are 14 residues in the CDR3. CDR3 in DNA: TGTGCCAGCAGCGTAGGCATACGGGACACTGAAGCTTTCTTT. Its translation is CASSVGIRDTEAFF.

The table lists this clonotype with a few counts. The rearrangement links TRBV29-1 to TRBJ1-1; D unresolved. Germline V lookup: CDR1 SQVTM, CDR2 ANQGSEA. V dropped 7 bases and J dropped 4 bases, with 19 bases sitting between them. This CDR3 has 14 residues. Here the CDR3 reads CSAFRQEGSTEAFF. CDR3 in DNA: TGCAGCGCCTTCCGGCAGGAGGGTTCCACTGAAGCTTTCTTT. Full variable domain (rest looked up from reference TRBV29-1 and TRBJ1-1): SAVISQKPSRDICQRGTSLTIQCQVDSQVTMMFWYRQQPGQSLTLIATANQGSEATYESGFVIDKFPISRPNLTFSTLTVSNMSPEDSSIYLCSAFRQEGSTEAFFGQGTRLTVV.

The J gene is TRBJ2-6, the V gene TRBV13; D gene uncertain. CDR1 and CDR2 from the germline V gene are PRHDT and FYEKMQ (reference sequence). The CDR3 extends over 17 amino acids. Trimming took off 2 bases at V and 0 bases at J, with 11 bases between the two ends. The CDR3 sequence is CASSLSAESSGANVLTF. Here the CDR3 DNA reads TGTGCCAGCAGCTTATCCGCCGAGAGCTCTGGGGCCAACGTCCTGACTTTC.

The J gene is TRBJ2-7, the V gene TRBV6-1; TRBD1 might be the D (6 bases). Germline CDR1 is MNHNS and CDR2 is SASEGT. This CDR3 has 13 amino acids. The V end was cut by 4 bases, the J end by 5 bases, with 12 bases between. The CDR3 region is CASSVLQGDEQYF. DNA of the CDR3: TGTGCCAGCAGTGTCCTACAGGGCGACGAGCAGTACTTC.

This clonotype was seen a few times. The chain has TRBV28 and TRBJ2-5; 15 bases line up with TRBD2. The V segment lost 5 bases and the J segment 3 bases; nucleotides outside the gene matches: 4. CDR1 is MDHEN and CDR2 is SYDVKM in the germline V gene. The CDR3 length is 16 residues. CDR3 in DNA: TGTGCCAGCAGTACCGGACTAGCGGGAGGGAAAGAGACCCAGTACTTC. This codes for CASSTGLAGGKETQYF.

This clonotype was counted between two and nine times. The V gene is TRBV20-1, the J gene TRBJ1-4; tentatively, D is TRBD1 (6 bases). CDR3 length: 15 amino acids. Germline CDR1 reads DFQATT; CDR2 reads SNEGSKA (reference sequence). V lost 0 bases to trimming and J lost 2 bases, with 10 bases between them. The CDR3 sequence is CSARDRGGTNEKLFF. CDR3 DNA: TGCAGTGCTAGAGATAGGGGGGGGACTAATGAAAAACTGTTTTTT.

This clonotype was seen only a few times. The chain joins TRBV6-1 to TRBJ2-3; D unclear. V dropped 0 bases and J dropped 8 bases, with 6 bases sitting between them. Germline CDR1 and CDR2: MNHNS and SASEGT. The CDR3 runs 12 residues. CDR3 in DNA: TGTGCCAGCAGTGAAGCGGATTTTACGCAGTATTTT. Translating gives CASSEADFTQYF.